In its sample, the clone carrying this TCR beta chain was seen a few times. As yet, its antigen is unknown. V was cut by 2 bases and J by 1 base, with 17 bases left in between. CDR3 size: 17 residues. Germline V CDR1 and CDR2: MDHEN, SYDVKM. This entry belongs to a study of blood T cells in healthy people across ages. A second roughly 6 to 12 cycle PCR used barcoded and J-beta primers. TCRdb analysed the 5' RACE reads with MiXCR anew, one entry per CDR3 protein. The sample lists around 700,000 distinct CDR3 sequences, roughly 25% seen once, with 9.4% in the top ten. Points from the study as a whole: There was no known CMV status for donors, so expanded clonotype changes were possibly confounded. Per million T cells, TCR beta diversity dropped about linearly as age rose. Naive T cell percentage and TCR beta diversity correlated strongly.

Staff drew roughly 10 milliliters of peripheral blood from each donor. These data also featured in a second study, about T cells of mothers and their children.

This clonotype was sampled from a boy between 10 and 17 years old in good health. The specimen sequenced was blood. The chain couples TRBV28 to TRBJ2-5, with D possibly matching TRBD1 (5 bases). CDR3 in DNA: TGTGCCAGCAGTTTAGTCGCCCAGGGCGGCCGCCAAGAGACCCAGTACTTC. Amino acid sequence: CASSLVAQGGRQETQYF.